These 29 T cell receptor beta chains came from one sample sequenced in a study of T cell repertoires in cytomegalovirus infection. TCRdb reprocessed the reads via MiXCR and lists one record per CDR3 protein. Of about a million distinct CDR3 sequences listed, 25% to 40% are singletons. Their antigens remain unidentified. Specimen: cultured CD8+ T cells from PBMCs, collected from culture after CMV antigen stimulation. The receptor set was obtained from a human donor in good health (CMV status not recorded). Some clones in this sample may be carry-over from other donors' samples.

Only a few counts were recorded for this clonotype. The CDR3 bases are TGCGCCAGCAGCCAGAAGTGGGGGGATACGCAGTATTTT. Its protein is CASSQKWGDTQYF. The genes are TRBV4-3 and TRBJ2-3; D is possibly TRBD1 or TRBD2 (5 bases each). V dropped 3 bases and J dropped 6 bases, with 10 bases sitting between them. Per germline, CDR1 LGHNA and CDR2 YSLEER. The CDR3 sequence is 13 residues long.

This clonotype appeared a few times. The CDR3 spells CASSSGLAGGDTGELFF. The CDR3 DNA reads as TGTGCCAGCAGTTCTGGACTAGCGGGGGGCGACACCGGGGAGCTGTTTTTT. J is TRBJ2-2 and V is TRBV2; 14 positions agree with TRBD2. The CDR3 is 17 residues long. J was trimmed by 3 bases and V by 5 bases; bases with no gene match: 5. Germline lookup yields CDR1 SNHLY and CDR2 FYNNEI.

The chain joins TRBV5-1 to TRBJ2-7; 12 bases fit TRBD1. The ends lost 4 bases at V and 3 bases at J; junction bases unmatched: 5. The V gene's germline CDR1 is SGHRS and CDR2 YFSETQ. This CDR3 has 15 residues. The chain's CDR3 is CASSMGTGGRYEQYV. Here the CDR3 DNA reads TGCGCCAGCAGCATGGGGACAGGGGGCCGCTACGAGCAGTACGTC.

This chain joins TRBV29-1 and TRBJ2-7; 7 bases are a match to TRBD2. V was pared by 7 bases and J by 0 bases, with 0 bases of the junction left unmatched. This CDR3 comprises 11 residues. The V gene's germline CDR1 is SQVTM and CDR2 ANQGSEA. Written as DNA, the CDR3 is TGCAGCGGGGGGGGCTCCTACGAGCAGTACTTC. Translating it yields CSGGGSYEQYF.

There are a few counts of this clonotype. This rearrangement joins TRBV19 to TRBJ1-5; TRBD1 matches 7 bases. This CDR3 has 15 amino acids. Unmatched junction bases numbered 4, after V lost 5 bases and J lost 0 bases. Germline V gives CDR1 LNHDA, CDR2 SQIVND (reference sequence). The CDR3 DNA sequence: TGTGCCAGTAGTCCGGGACAGTTTAGCAATCAGCCCCAGCATTTT. Protein: CASSPGQFSNQPQHF.

The CDR3 bases are TGTGCCAGCAGTTATAGTCGGACGGGCAGTTTATACAATGAGCAGTTCTTC. This translates into CASSYSRTGSLYNEQFF. J is TRBJ2-1 and V is TRBV6-2 or TRBV6-3; no definite D call. Germline V lookup: CDR1 MNHEY, CDR2 SVGEGT. Trimming removed 3 bases at V and 4 bases at J, with 19 bases between. The CDR3 is 17 amino acids.

This clonotype was seen a handful of times. This chain joins TRBV5-6 and TRBJ2-2; the D is unclear. Germline V CDR1 and CDR2: SGHDT, YYEEEE. V lost 4 bases to trimming and J lost 5 bases, with 15 bases between them. The CDR3 has 15 amino acids. CDR3 in amino acids: CASSPGWVTTGELFF. CDR3 DNA: TGTGCCAGCAGCCCGGGCTGGGTTACGACCGGGGAGCTGTTTTTT.

The J gene is TRBJ2-3, the V gene TRBV10-1, with D unclear. This CDR3 contains 12 residues. CDR1 is WNHNN, CDR2 SYGVQD, per germline (reference sequence). Between the trimmed V and J ends, which lost 3 bases and 4 bases, there was a span of 5 bases. CDR3 bases: TGCGCCAGCAGTGACCCGGCAGATACGCAGTATTTT. It translates to CASSDPADTQYF.

CDR3 protein: CASSEGGYANTGELFF. The CDR3 DNA follows: TGTGCCAGCAGTGAAGGAGGGTACGCGAACACCGGGGAGCTGTTTTTT. The chain joins TRBV2 to TRBJ2-2; D perhaps matches TRBD2 (5 bases). Germline V gene data show CDR1 as SNHLY and CDR2 as FYNNEI. V was pared by 1 base and J by 0 bases, with 9 bases between. This CDR3 region has 16 residues.

The chain joins TRBV28 to TRBJ2-7, with TRBD1 matching 8 bases. Unmatched junction bases numbered 13, after V lost 10 bases and J lost 2 bases. The CDR3 totals 15 residues. CDR1 and CDR2 from the germline V gene are MDHEN and SYDVKM. The CDR3 coding sequence is TGTGCCACCCGGCTGGATAACAGGGGGGCCTACGAGCAGTACGTC. It specifies CATRLDNRGAYEQYV.

The chain links TRBV28 to TRBJ2-3; D is ambiguous. The V end lost 8 bases, the J end lost 5 bases, and 11 bases lay between the germline ends. CDR3 size: 12 residues. Per germline, CDR1 MDHEN and CDR2 SYDVKM. The CDR3 loop is CASHYRVDTQYF. The CDR3 nucleotides read TGTGCCAGCCACTACCGTGTAGATACGCAGTATTTT.

The CDR3 bases are TGTGCCAGCAGTCGGGTACCCTTTCATAATTCACCCCTCCACTTT. Its translation is CASSRVPFHNSPLHF. The chain uses TRBV5-4 and TRBJ1-6; D unclear. The CDR3 has 15 amino acids. CDR1 is SGHNT and CDR2 is YYREEE in the germline V gene (reference sequence). V lost 5 bases and J lost 5, with 14 bases in between. Filled out from reference TRBV5-4 and TRBJ1-6, the complete variable domain reads ETGVTQSPTHLIKTRGQQVTLRCSSQSGHNTVSWYQQALGQGPQFIFQYYREEENGRGNFPPRFSGLQFPNYSSELNVNALELDDSALYLCASSRVPFHNSPLHFGNGTRLTVT.

This clonotype has at least ten counts. The CDR3 sequence: CASSSNRAGVISYEQYF. The CDR3 nucleotides are TGTGCCAGCAGCTCAAACCGCGCGGGGGTTATAAGCTACGAGCAGTACTTC. The rearrangement uses TRBV7-8 and TRBJ2-7; 7 bases align to TRBD2. CDR1 is SGHVS, CDR2 FQNEAQ, per germline. V lost 4 bases, J lost 3 bases, and 15 bases stayed unmatched. CDR3 length equals 17 residues.

In its sample, this clonotype was seen a few times. This chain joins TRBV19 and TRBJ2-1; no reliable D call. Trimming shortened V by 3 bases and J by 10 bases, and 10 bases separated the two germline ends. From germline, CDR1 is LNHDA and CDR2 SQIVND (reference sequence). This CDR3 spans 12 amino acids. In nucleotides, the CDR3 is TGTGCCAGTAGTATTCCTGGCAGGGAGCAGTTCTTC. Encoded protein: CASSIPGREQFF.

This clonotype has more than one count but fewer than ten. This sequence joins TRBV27 and TRBJ2-7, with unresolved D. Trimming removed 2 bases at V and 0 bases at J, with 5 bases between. The CDR3 extends over 13 amino acids. Germline values: CDR1 MNHEY, CDR2 SMNVEV (reference sequence). The DNA of the CDR3 is TGTGCCAGCAGTTTAATCGCCTCCTACGAGCAGTACTTC. It encodes CASSLIASYEQYF.

This clonotype has just a few counts. This sequence joins TRBV28 and TRBJ1-4, with TRBD1 as a possible D gene (6 bases). This CDR3 contains 18 residues. Germline-derived CDR1 and CDR2 are MDHEN and SYDVKM. Trimming took 8 bases from V and 0 from J, leaving 22 bases between them. In nucleotides, the CDR3 is TGTGCCAGCTCCAATTTCTTGTGGGGGGCCGCAACTAATGAAAAACTGTTTTTT. It translates to CASSNFLWGAATNEKLFF.

This chain uses TRBV14 with TRBJ2-1, with D possibly TRBD1 on 5 matching bases. This CDR3 comprises 14 residues. V was clipped by 1 base and J by 3 bases, with 7 bases between them. Germline CDR1 is SGHDN and CDR2 is FVKESK. The CDR3 reads CASSQADSYNEQFF. CDR3 nucleotides: TGTGCCAGCAGCCAAGCAGACAGCTACAATGAGCAGTTCTTC.

The V gene is TRBV6-6, the J gene TRBJ2-1; D may match TRBD1 or TRBD2 (5 bases each). The germline CDR1 and CDR2 sequences are MNHNY and SVGAGI (reference sequence). Trimming took 2 bases from V and 8 from J, leaving 16 bases between them. This CDR3 spans 15 amino acids. CDR3 bases: TGTGCCAGCAGTTACCCGGGACGCCTCTCGGATGAGCAGTTCTTC. Translated: CASSYPGRLSDEQFF.

This chain joins TRBV24-1 and TRBJ2-2; D perhaps matches TRBD1 (5 bases). V shed 3 bases and J shed 6 bases, with 19 bases lying between them. CDR1 and CDR2 from the germline V gene are KGHDR and SFDVKD. The CDR3 totals 17 residues. DNA of the CDR3: TGTGCCACCAGTGATCCATCTATCCAGGGTCGGCCCGGGGAGCTGTTTTTT. The encoded protein is CATSDPSIQGRPGELFF.

CDR3 residues: CASSATSGGQRSSYNEQFF. In nucleotides, the CDR3 is TGTGCCAGCAGCGCTACTAGCGGGGGTCAGCGGAGCTCCTACAATGAGCAGTTCTTC. V usage is TRBV7-9 and J usage is TRBJ2-1; 11 bases map to TRBD2. This CDR3 is built from 19 residues. CDR1 is SEHNR and CDR2 is FQNEAQ in the germline V gene (reference sequence). V lost 5 bases, J lost 0 bases, and 12 bases stayed unmatched.

This chain uses TRBV6-5 with TRBJ2-2; D could derive from TRBD1 or TRBD2 (5 bases each). Trimming shortened V by 2 bases and J by 1 base, and 11 bases separated the two germline ends. The CDR3 runs to 16 residues. Germline V gives CDR1 MNHEY, CDR2 SVGAGI. The CDR3 reads CASSYVTGQNTGELFF. CDR3 nucleotide sequence: TGTGCCAGCAGTTACGTTACGGGGCAGAACACCGGGGAGCTGTTTTTT.

Only a few counts were recorded for this clonotype. The gene calls are TRBV6-5 and TRBJ2-2, with TRBD1 as a possible D gene (5 bases). The CDR3 covers 13 residues. Trimming removed 6 bases at V and 6 bases at J, with 11 bases between. Germline V gene lookup returns CDR1 MNHEY and CDR2 SVGAGI. DNA of the CDR3: TGTGCCAGCAGAGGGCAGGGTGCCGGGGAGCTGTTTTTT. Translated, it gives CASRGQGAGELFF.

This clonotype has more than one count but fewer than ten. CDR3 region: CASSQVAGVHEQFF. Written as DNA, the CDR3 is TGCGCCAGCAGCCAAGTCGCAGGGGTACATGAGCAGTTCTTC. This chain uses TRBV4-1 with TRBJ2-1, with D tentatively TRBD1 (6 bases). Germline V gene data show CDR1 as MGHRA and CDR2 as YSYEKL. The CDR3 consists of 14 residues. The V end lost 1 base, the J end lost 8 bases, and 12 bases lay between the germline ends.

This clonotype was seen a few times. The rearrangement joins TRBV15 to TRBJ2-1; D is possibly TRBD1 (5 bases). Germline values: CDR1 LNHNV, CDR2 YYDKDF (reference sequence). Between the trimmed V and J ends, which lost 1 base and 0 bases, there was a span of 7 bases. The CDR3 length is 15 residues. The CDR3 DNA is TGTGCCACCAGCAGAGTAGGGGTCTCCTACAATGAGCAGTTCTTC. Its translation: CATSRVGVSYNEQFF.

The chain uses TRBV15 and TRBJ2-6; D ambiguous. This CDR3 region has 19 residues. The germline V gene encodes CDR1 LNHNV and CDR2 YYDKDF (reference sequence). V dropped 0 bases and J dropped 3 bases, with 18 bases sitting between them. DNA for the CDR3: TGTGCCACCAGCAGAGATCTGGTTATGACGGTTCATGGGGCCAACGTCCTGACTTTC. It encodes CATSRDLVMTVHGANVLTF.

This clonotype was observed a handful of times. V and J are TRBV6-1 and TRBJ1-2; D gene uncertain. The germline V and J ends were trimmed by 4 bases and 7 bases, with 13 bases remaining between them. The germline V gene encodes CDR1 MNHNS and CDR2 SASEGT. This CDR3 is built from 13 residues. The CDR3 sequence is CASSGLEEGGYTF. CDR3 DNA sequence: TGTGCCAGCAGTGGACTGGAGGAGGGTGGCTACACCTTC.

The J gene is TRBJ2-5, the V gene TRBV10-3; 7 bases agree with TRBD2. Per the germline V gene, CDR1 is ENHRY and CDR2 is SYGVKD. The CDR3 totals 13 residues. J gave up 7 bases and V 3 bases, and 5 bases lay outside the gene matches. DNA of the CDR3: TGTGCCATCAGTGATCAGCGGGGAGGGACCCAGTACTTC. Translated: CAISDQRGGTQYF.

J is TRBJ2-1 and V is TRBV4-3, with D unresolved. Trimming took 4 bases from V and 7 from J, leaving 11 bases between them. The CDR3 contains 13 residues. Germline V CDR1 and CDR2: LGHNA, YSLEER. In DNA, the CDR3 is TGCGCCAGCAGCCGAATTATGGAAAATGAGCAGTTCTTC. As protein: CASSRIMENEQFF.

V is TRBV27 and J is TRBJ2-7; no firm D call. Germline-derived CDR1 and CDR2 are MNHEY and SMNVEV (reference sequence). CDR3 size: 17 residues. Trimming cost V 5 bases and J 3 bases, with 23 bases left between them. DNA for the CDR3: TGTGCCAGCAGTCTGCTAACCGCCGATGGCCCCGACTACGAGCAGTACTTC. Its translation is CASSLLTADGPDYEQYF.